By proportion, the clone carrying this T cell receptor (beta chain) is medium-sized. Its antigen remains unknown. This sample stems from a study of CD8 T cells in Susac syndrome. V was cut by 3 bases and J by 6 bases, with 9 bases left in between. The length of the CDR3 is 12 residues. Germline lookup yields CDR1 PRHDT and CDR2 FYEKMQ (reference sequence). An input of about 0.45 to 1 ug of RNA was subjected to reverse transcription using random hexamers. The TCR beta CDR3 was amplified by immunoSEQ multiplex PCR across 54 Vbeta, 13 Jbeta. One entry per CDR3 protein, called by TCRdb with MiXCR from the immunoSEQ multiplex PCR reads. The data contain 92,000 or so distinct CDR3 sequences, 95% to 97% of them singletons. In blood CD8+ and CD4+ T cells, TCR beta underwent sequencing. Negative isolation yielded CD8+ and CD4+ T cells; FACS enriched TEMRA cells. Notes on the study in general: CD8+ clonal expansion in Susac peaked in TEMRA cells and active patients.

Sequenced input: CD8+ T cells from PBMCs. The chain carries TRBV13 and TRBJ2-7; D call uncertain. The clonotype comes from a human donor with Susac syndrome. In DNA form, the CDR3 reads TGTGCCAGCAGCTTGGGCTTAACCGAGCAGTACTTC. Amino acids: CASSLGLTEQYF.